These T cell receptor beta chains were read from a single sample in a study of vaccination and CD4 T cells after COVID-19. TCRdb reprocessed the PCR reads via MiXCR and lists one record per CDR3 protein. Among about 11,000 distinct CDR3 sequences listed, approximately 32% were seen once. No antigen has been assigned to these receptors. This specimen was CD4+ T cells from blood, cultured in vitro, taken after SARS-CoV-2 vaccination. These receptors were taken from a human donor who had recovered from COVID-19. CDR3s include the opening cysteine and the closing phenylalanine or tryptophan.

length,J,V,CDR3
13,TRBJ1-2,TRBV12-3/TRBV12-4,CASTKTELYGYTF
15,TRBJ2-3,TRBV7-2,CASSPKRGAPDTQYF
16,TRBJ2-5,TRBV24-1,CATSDRLAGGVETQYF
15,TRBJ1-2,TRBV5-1,CASSPEKGVGGGYTF
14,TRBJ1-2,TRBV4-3,CASSRESRNYGYTF
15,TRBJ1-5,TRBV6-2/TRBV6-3,CASSQIPGQQFAQHF
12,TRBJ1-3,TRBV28,CASSPKDNTIYF
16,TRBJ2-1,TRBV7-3,CASSLQPLAGASEQFF
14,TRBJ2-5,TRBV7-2,CASTATGGLETQYF
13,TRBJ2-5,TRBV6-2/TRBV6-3,CASSYQGPETQYF
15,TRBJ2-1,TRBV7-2,CASSLLIQFYNEQFF
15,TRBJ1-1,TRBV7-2,CASSVARHVNTEAFF
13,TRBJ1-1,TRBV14,CASSQGVVTEAFF
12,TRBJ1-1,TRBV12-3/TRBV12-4,CASSSNPPEAFF
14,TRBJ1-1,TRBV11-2,CASSSGPRNTEAFF
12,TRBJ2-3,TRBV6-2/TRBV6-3,CARDPSTDTQYF
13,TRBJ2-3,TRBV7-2,CASSLGGADTQYF
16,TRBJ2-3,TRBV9,CASTQTSGKGTDTQYF
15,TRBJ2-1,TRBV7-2,CASLTRASPYNEQFF
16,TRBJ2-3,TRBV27,CASSPLTRTSTDTQYF
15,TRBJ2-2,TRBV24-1,CATSDLAGGPRELFF
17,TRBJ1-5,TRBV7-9,CASSLGSGGYGNQPQHF
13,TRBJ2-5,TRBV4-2,CASSQDTWETQYF
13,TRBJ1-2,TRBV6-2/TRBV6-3,CASSPTGDYGYTF
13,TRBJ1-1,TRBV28,CASRGQGTHEAFF
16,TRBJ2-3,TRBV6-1,CASGLAGTWITDTQYF
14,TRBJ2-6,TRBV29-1,CSAEVGAGANVLTF
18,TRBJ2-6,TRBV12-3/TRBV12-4,CASTGGTAQASGANVLTF
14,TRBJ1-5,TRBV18,CASSLGQGNQPQHF